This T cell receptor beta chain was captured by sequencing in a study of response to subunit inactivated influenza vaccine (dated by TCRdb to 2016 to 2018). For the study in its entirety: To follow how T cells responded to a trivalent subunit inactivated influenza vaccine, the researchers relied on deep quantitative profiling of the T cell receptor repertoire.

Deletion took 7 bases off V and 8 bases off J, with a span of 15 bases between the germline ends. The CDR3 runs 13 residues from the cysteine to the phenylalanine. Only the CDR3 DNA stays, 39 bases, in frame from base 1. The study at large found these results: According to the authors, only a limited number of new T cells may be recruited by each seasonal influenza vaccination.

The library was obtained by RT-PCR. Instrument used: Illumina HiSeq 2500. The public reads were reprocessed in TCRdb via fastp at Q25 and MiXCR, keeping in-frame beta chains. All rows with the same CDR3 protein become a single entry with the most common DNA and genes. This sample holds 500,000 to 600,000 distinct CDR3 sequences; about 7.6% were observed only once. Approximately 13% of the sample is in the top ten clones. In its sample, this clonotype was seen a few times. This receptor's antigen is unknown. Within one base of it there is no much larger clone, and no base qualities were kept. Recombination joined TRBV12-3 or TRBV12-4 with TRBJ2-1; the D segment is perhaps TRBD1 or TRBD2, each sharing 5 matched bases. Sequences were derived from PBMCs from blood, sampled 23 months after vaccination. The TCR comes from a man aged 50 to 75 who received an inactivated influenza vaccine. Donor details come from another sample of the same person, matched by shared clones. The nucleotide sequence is TGTGCCAGCACTGAGGGGCCGCTCGATGAGCAGTTCTTC. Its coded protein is CASTEGPLDEQFF.